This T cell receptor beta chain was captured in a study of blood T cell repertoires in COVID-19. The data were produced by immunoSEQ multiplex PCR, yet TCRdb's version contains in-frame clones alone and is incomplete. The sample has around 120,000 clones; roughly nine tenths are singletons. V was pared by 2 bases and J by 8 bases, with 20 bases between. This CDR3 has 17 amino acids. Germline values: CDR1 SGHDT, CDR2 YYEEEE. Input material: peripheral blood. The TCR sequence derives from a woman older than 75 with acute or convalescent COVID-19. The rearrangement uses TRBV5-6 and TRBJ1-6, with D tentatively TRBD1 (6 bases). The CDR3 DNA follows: TGTGCCAGCAGCTTCAATTACGTTTGGGACAAGTATTCACCCCTCCACTTT. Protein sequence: CASSFNYVWDKYSPLHF.